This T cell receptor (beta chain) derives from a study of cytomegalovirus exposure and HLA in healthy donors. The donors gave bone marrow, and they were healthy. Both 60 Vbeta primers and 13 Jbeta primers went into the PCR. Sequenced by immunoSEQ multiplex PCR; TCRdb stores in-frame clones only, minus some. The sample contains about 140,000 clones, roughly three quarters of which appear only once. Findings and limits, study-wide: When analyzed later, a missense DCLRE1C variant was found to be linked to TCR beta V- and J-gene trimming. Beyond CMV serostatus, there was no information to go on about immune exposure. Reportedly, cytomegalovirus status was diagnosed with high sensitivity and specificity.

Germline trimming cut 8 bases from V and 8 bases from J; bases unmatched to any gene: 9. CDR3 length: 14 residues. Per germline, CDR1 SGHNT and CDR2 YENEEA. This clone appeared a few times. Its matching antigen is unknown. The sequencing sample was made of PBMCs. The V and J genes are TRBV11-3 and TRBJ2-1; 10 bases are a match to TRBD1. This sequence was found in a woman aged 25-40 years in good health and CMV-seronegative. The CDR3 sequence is CASQLTGGIDEQFF. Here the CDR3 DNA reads TGTGCCAGCCAGTTGACAGGGGGCATCGATGAGCAGTTCTTC.